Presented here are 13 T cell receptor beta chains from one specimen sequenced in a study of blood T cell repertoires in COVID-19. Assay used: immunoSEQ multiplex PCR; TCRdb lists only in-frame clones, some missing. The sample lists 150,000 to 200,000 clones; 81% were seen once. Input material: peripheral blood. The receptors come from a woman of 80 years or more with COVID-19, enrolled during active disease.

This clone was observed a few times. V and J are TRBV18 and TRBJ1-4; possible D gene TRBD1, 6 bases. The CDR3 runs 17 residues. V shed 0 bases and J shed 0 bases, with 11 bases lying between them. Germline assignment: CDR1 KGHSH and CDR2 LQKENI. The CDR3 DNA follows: TGTGCCAGCTCACCACCTAACAGGGCTGCAACTAATGAAAAACTGTTTTTT. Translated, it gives CASSPPNRAATNEKLFF.

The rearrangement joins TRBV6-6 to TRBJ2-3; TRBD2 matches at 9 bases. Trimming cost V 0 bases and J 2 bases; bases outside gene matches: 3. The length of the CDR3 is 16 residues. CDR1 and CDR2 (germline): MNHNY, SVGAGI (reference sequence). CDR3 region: CASSYSGGGATDTQYF. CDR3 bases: TGTGCCAGCAGTTACTCGGGCGGGGGGGCCACAGATACGCAGTATTTT.

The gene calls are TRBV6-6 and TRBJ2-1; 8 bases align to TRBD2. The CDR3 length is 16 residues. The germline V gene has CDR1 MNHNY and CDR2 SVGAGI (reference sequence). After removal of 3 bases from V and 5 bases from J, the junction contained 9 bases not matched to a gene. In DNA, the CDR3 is TGTGCCAGCAGTTATTCGGAACTAGCGGCCCACAATGAGCAGTTCTTC. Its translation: CASSYSELAAHNEQFF.

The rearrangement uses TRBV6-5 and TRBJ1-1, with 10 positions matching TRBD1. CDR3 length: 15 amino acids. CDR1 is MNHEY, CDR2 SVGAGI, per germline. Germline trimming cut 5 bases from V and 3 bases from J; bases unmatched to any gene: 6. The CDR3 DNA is TGTGCCAGCAGTCGACAGGGGGCAGGGGACACTGAAGCTTTCTTT. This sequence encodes CASSRQGAGDTEAFF.

DNA of the CDR3: TGTGCCAGCAGCAAAGTTACAGGCAGCAATGAGCAGTTCTTC. The encoded protein is CASSKVTGSNEQFF. V usage is TRBV21-1 and J usage is TRBJ2-1; no DNA check was done on the table's D call, TRBD1. TRBV21-1 is termed a pseudogene. The CDR3 is made up of 14 amino acids.

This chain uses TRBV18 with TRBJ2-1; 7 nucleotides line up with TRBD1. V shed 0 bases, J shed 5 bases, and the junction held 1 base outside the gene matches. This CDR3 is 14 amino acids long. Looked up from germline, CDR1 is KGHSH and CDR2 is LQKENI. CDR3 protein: CASSPPDRNNEQFF. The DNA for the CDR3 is TGTGCCAGCTCACCACCGGACAGGAACAATGAGCAGTTCTTC.

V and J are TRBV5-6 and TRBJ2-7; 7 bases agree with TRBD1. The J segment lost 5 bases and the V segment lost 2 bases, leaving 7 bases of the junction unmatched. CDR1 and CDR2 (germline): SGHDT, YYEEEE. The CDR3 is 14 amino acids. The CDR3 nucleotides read TGTGCCAGCAGCTTAACAGGGGCCGTGCACGAGCAGTACTTC. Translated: CASSLTGAVHEQYF.

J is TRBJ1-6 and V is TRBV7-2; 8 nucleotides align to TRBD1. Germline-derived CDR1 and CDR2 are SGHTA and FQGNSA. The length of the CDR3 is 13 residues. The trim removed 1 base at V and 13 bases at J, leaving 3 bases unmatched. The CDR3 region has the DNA TGTGCCAGCAGCTTAGACAGGGGGGCTCCCCTCCACTTT. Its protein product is CASSLDRGAPLHF.

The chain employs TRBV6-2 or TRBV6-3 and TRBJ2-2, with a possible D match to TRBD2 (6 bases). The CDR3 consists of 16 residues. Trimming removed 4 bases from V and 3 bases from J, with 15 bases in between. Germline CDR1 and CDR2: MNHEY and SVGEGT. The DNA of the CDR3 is TGTGCCAGCAGTTCGGGGCTGGGAGGTTACACCGGGGAGCTGTTTTTT. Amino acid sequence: CASSSGLGGYTGELFF.

The CDR3 DNA is TGTGCCAGCAGTCCACTAGCGGGAGACACAGATACGCAGTATTTT. Protein product: CASSPLAGDTDTQYF. The V and J genes are TRBV5-6 and TRBJ2-3; 11 bases agree with TRBD2. The CDR3 totals 15 residues. J was trimmed by 2 bases and V by 5 bases; bases with no gene match: 4. Germline lookup yields CDR1 SGHDT and CDR2 YYEEEE.

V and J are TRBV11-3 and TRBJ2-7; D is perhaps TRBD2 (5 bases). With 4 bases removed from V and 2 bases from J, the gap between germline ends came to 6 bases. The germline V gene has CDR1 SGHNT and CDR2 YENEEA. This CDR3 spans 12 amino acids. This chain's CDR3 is CASSSGAYEQYF. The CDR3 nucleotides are TGTGCCAGCAGCTCCGGGGCCTACGAGCAGTACTTC.

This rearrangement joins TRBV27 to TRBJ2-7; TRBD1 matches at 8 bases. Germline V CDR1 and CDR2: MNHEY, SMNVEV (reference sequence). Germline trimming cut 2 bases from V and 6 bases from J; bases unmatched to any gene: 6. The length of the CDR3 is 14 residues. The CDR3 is CASSLGTGLREQYF. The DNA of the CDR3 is TGTGCCAGCAGTTTAGGGACAGGCTTACGCGAGCAGTACTTC.

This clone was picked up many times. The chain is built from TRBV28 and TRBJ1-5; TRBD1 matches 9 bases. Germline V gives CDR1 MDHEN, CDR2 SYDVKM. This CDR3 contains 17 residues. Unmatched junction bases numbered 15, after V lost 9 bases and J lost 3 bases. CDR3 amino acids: CASTPGGTGSPNQPQHF. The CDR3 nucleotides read TGTGCCAGTACGCCTGGCGGGACAGGGAGCCCCAATCAGCCCCAGCATTTT.